This TCR beta chain originates from a study of T cell changes during pregnancy in multiple sclerosis. Looked up from germline, CDR1 is SNHLY and CDR2 is FYNNEI. This CDR3 spans 16 amino acids. The junction had 9 bases not matched to a gene; V was cut back by 4 bases and J by 3 bases. The table came from immunoSEQ multiplex PCR; TCRdb's copy has only in-frame clones and leaves some out. Among about 98,000 clones listed, about 91% were seen once. The chain joins TRBV2 to TRBJ2-3; 8 nucleotides match TRBD2. The TCR comes from a female donor in good health, enrolled as a control in a pregnancy study. The sequenced sample was peripheral blood, obtained after pregnancy. The chain's CDR3 is CASSGLGGRWTDTQYF. The CDR3 nucleotides are TGTGCCAGCAGTGGTCTCGGCGGGAGGTGGACAGATACGCAGTATTTT.